The clone carrying this T cell receptor (beta chain) was picked up a small number of times. Its antigen is still unknown. This sample was included in a study of T cells after yellow fever vaccination. Trimming left V 4 bases short and J 5 bases short, with 15 bases between. From germline, CDR1 is SGHTA and CDR2 FQGNSA. This CDR3 is 14 amino acids long. TCRdb recomputed calls from the 5' RACE reads with MiXCR, one row per CDR3 protein. The sample shows 450,000 to 550,000 distinct CDR3 sequences, over 15% of them seen only once. Study-wide results and caveats: FACS-sorted repertoires could contain abundant clonotypes contaminating from the bulk population. A small share of clonotypes appeared in both CD4 and CD8 compartments.

The receptor was isolated from a man younger than 40 who received the YFV17D yellow fever vaccine. The source material was PBMCs, sampled 15 days after the yellow fever booster vaccination. J is TRBJ2-7 and V is TRBV7-2, with D perhaps TRBD1 or TRBD2 (5 bases each). The CDR3 DNA reads as TGTGCCAGCAGCTCCCGGGACCCCTGGGACGAGCAGTACTTC. The encoded protein is CASSSRDPWDEQYF.